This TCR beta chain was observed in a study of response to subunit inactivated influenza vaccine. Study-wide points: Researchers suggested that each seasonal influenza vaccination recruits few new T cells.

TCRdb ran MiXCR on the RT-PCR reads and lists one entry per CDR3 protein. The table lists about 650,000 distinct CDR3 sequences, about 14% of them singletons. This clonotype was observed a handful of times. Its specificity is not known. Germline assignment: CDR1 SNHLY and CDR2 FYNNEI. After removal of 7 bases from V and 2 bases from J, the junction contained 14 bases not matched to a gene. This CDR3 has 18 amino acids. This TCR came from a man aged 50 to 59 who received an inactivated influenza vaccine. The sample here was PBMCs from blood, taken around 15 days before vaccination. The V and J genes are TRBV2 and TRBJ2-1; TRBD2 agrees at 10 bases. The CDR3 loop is CASTSGLSGRGTYNEQFF. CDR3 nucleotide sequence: TGTGCCAGCACATCGGGGCTAAGCGGGAGGGGGACCTACAATGAGCAGTTCTTC.